This T cell receptor (beta chain) was captured in a study of T cell repertoires in ileal Crohn's disease. The overall study: Patients had a median roughly 8-year disease duration, and less than 40% were active smokers. Study-wide points: High-frequency clones were more common in sorted CD8 than CD4 cells. Active smokers at surgery had more clonal expansions than non-smokers.

In the case of this clone: The target antigen is unknown.

Trimming stripped 6 bases from V and 5 bases from J, with 11 bases between. The CDR3 is 13 amino acids. Per germline, CDR1 SNHLY and CDR2 FYNNEI. Sequencing was performed with immunoSEQ multiplex PCR; in TCRdb, only in-frame clones are kept and a portion is missing. Of over 14,000 clones in the sample, about 73% are singletons; the top ten hold less than 6.5%. The TCR sequence derives from an adult with Crohn's disease. The V and J genes are TRBV2 and TRBJ1-5; unclear D gene. Sequencing input: ileal tissue. CDR3 sequence: CASRAAEDQPQHF. In DNA form, the CDR3 reads TGTGCCAGCAGGGCAGCCGAGGATCAGCCCCAGCATTTT.